The T cell receptor (beta chain) described here comes from a study of blood T cell repertoires in COVID-19. Study context: Donors in the United States, Italy and Spain gave samples during acute or convalescent COVID-19. The cDNA or gDNA used as material had been derived from T cells, B-cell-depleted T cells, or PBMCs.

V dropped 5 bases and J dropped 5; count of bases not matched to a gene: 9. The CDR3 is 16 amino acids. CDR1 LNHDA and CDR2 SQIVND come from the germline V gene (reference sequence). This clone has a handful of counts. How the authors handled the data: Estimated nucleated cell counts came from reference gene primer amplification. Clones were read by immunoSEQ multiplex PCR, and TCRdb kept only the in-frame ones, dropping some. That table is the source of V, J and clone size, and D and trimming were worked out from the DNA. The repertoire consists of around 68,000 clones, with roughly 77% occurring once and the leading ten covering 9.2%.

The chain links TRBV19 to TRBJ2-2, with 9 bases fitting TRBD2. The clonotype comes from a human donor in a cohort sampled during active COVID-19. The sample consisted of peripheral blood. As DNA, the CDR3 is TGTGCCAGTAGTTTCAGAGACCTAGCGGGAACCGGGGAGCTGTTTTTT. Amino acid sequence: CASSFRDLAGTGELFF.